Each of the 11 T cell receptor beta chains below was sequenced from the same sample in a study of PD-1 blockade in classical Hodgkin lymphoma. TCRdb's table, derived via immunoSEQ multiplex PCR, lists solely in-frame clones and lacks some. The sample shows around 30,000 clones, approximately 86% of them seen only once. Time point defined: cycle 4 day 1 (C4D1), after 6 weeks of nivolumab. Every one of the patients relapsed after autologous stem cell transplantation (brentuximab vedotin exposure was variable). CD4+ T cells were purified from thawed PBMCs by magnetic negative selection. Specimen: CD4+ T cells from blood, collected before the fourth cycle of nivolumab. These TCRs come from a human donor with classical Hodgkin lymphoma.

The gene calls are TRBV5-1 and TRBJ2-7; TRBD1 aligns across 12 bases. CDR3 size: 17 residues. Trimming at V came to 4 bases and at J to 6 bases, leaving 14 bases not matched to a gene. CDR1 is SGHRS, CDR2 YFSETQ, per germline. This CDR3 reads CASSPQPGTGGLGEQYF. The CDR3 bases are TGCGCCAGCAGCCCTCAGCCCGGGACAGGGGGCCTTGGCGAGCAGTACTTC.

This clone was seen a handful of times. The chain links TRBV19 to TRBJ1-2; D not certain. Germline V gene data show CDR1 as LNHDA and CDR2 as SQIVND (reference sequence). The CDR3 runs 13 residues. V dropped 3 bases and J dropped 4 bases, with 9 bases sitting between them. The DNA of the CDR3 is TGTGCCAGTAGTATGGCGGCTTCCTATGGCTACACCTTC. Protein product: CASSMAASYGYTF.

This sequence joins TRBV6-6 and TRBJ1-4; 10 bases fit TRBD1. J gave up 8 bases and V 6 bases, and 3 bases lay outside the gene matches. Germline CDR1 is MNHNY and CDR2 is SVGAGI (reference sequence). This CDR3 contains 13 residues. The CDR3 reads CASRDRGREKLFF. The CDR3 DNA reads TGTGCCAGCAGAGACAGGGGGCGCGAAAAACTGTTTTTT.

The J gene is TRBJ1-1, the V gene TRBV5-4; D not certain. Germline loops: CDR1 SGHNT, CDR2 YYREEE (reference sequence). The CDR3 runs to 16 residues. Deletions cut 0 bases from V and 0 bases from J, with 12 bases between. The CDR3 nucleotides read TGTGCCAGCAGCTTGGGACAAGGACTCATGAACACTGAAGCTTTCTTT. This codes for CASSLGQGLMNTEAFF.

V usage is TRBV11-1 and J usage is TRBJ2-1, with 16 bases fitting TRBD2. The germline V gene has CDR1 SGHAT and CDR2 FQDESV (reference sequence). This CDR3 has 17 amino acids. The J segment lost 7 bases and the V segment lost 2 bases, leaving 5 bases of the junction unmatched. This CDR3 is CASSLKGTSGRANEQFF. The CDR3 DNA is TGTGCCAGCAGCTTAAAGGGGACTAGCGGGAGGGCTAATGAGCAGTTCTTC.

This clone was counted only a few times. The chain combines TRBV5-4 with TRBJ2-5, with 14 bases aligning to TRBD2. In germline, CDR1 is SGHNT, CDR2 YYREEE (reference sequence). The CDR3 contains 16 residues. J gave up 5 bases and V 4 bases, and 7 bases lay outside the gene matches. The CDR3 sequence: CASSQGTSGGRETQYF. In DNA, the CDR3 is TGTGCCAGCAGCCAAGGGACTAGCGGGGGACGGGAGACCCAGTACTTC.

The V gene is TRBV10-3, the J gene TRBJ2-2; a possible D gene is TRBD2 (6 bases). The CDR3 totals 15 residues. The germline CDR1 and CDR2 sequences are ENHRY and SYGVKD. V was cut by 5 bases and J by 0 bases, with 10 bases left in between. CDR3 DNA: TGTGCCATCAGTTCACTAGCCCCGAACACCGGGGAGCTGTTTTTT. Amino acids: CAISSLAPNTGELFF.

The chain carries TRBV6-6 and TRBJ1-4; 10 positions agree with TRBD1. Per the germline V gene, CDR1 is MNHNY and CDR2 is SVGAGI (reference sequence). J was trimmed by 3 bases and V by 5 bases; bases with no gene match: 6. The CDR3 has 16 amino acids. CDR3 bases: TGTGCCAGCAGTACCGGGACAGGGGTTTCTAATGAAAAACTGTTTTTT. This encodes CASSTGTGVSNEKLFF.

This chain connects TRBV27 to TRBJ2-6; 7 nucleotides agree with TRBD1. CDR1 and CDR2 (germline): MNHEY, SMNVEV (reference sequence). The length of the CDR3 is 15 residues. The ends lost 6 bases at V and 2 bases at J; junction bases unmatched: 4. The CDR3: CASSQGVAGANVLTF. DNA of the CDR3: TGTGCCAGCAGCCAGGGGGTAGCTGGGGCCAACGTCCTGACTTTC.

This clone was found a few times. The V and J genes are TRBV5-1 and TRBJ1-2, with 8 bases matching TRBD1. V gave up 4 bases and J gave up 0 bases; unmatched junction bases: 5. The CDR3 is made up of 15 amino acids. CDR1 and CDR2 (germline): SGHRS, YFSETQ. CDR3 nucleotide sequence: TGCGCCAGCAGCATGACAGGGGACTCTAACTATGGCTACACCTTC. Amino acids: CASSMTGDSNYGYTF.

The chain is built from TRBV19 and TRBJ1-4, with TRBD1 as a possible D gene (6 bases). V was pared by 9 bases and J by 0 bases, with 20 bases between. The CDR3 spans 17 residues. CDR1 LNHDA and CDR2 SQIVND come from the germline V gene (reference sequence). CDR3 nucleotides: TGTGCCAGCACTAGAGACAGGAGGGAGACAACTAATGAAAAACTGTTTTTT. Its protein is CASTRDRRETTNEKLFF.